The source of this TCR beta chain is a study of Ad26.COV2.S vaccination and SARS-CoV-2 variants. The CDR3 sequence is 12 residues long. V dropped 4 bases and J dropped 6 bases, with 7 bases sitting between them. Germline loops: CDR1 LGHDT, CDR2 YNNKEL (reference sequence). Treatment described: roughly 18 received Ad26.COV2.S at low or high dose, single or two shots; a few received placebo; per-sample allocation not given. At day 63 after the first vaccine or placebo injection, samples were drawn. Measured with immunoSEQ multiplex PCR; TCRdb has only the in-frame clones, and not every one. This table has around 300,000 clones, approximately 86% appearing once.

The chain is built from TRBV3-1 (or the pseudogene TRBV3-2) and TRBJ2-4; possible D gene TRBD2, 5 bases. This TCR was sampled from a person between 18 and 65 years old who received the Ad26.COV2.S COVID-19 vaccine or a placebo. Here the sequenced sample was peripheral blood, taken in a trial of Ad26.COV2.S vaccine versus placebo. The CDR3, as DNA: TGTGCCAGCAGCCCCGGACTAAACATTCAGTACTTC. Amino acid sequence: CASSPGLNIQYF.